The entry below gives a single T cell receptor beta chain sequence along with its context. The sample belongs to a study of CD8+ T cells in alopecia areata. For the study at large: Those treated were given oral tofacitinib at 5 to 10 mg twice daily. The investigators scored severity in treated patients by the percentage of affected scalp area.

Treatment reported: oral pan-JAK inhibitor, 5-10 mg twice daily. The V and J ends lost 3 bases and 3 bases, in that order; junction bases with no gene match: 4. CDR1 SGHRS and CDR2 YFSETQ come from the germline V gene. The CDR3 is 14 residues long. RNA was isolated and reverse transcribed to cDNA, the sequencing template. Generated by immunoSEQ multiplex PCR, the TCRdb table keeps only in-frame clones and is missing some. The sample shows 200,000 to 250,000 clones, more than 45% of them seen only once. This chain links TRBV5-1 with TRBJ1-2; TRBD1 agrees at 8 bases. This sequence originates from a human donor with alopecia areata. Sample: CD4+ T cells sorted from blood, taken at week 4, from a patient treated with tofacitinib. CDR3 DNA: TGCGCCAGCAGCTCACAGGGGGAAGACTATGGCTACACCTTC. This gives the protein CASSSQGEDYGYTF.